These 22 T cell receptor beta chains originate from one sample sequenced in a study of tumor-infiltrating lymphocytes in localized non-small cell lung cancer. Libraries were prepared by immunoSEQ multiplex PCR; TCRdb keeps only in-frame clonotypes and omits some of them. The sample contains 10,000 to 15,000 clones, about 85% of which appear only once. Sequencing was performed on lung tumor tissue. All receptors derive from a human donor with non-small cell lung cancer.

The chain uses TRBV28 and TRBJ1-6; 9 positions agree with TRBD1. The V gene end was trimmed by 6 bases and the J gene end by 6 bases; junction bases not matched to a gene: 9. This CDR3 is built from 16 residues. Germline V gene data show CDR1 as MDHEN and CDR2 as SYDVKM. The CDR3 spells CASRAWTGASNSPLHF. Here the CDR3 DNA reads TGTGCCAGCAGGGCATGGACAGGGGCGAGTAATTCACCCCTCCACTTT. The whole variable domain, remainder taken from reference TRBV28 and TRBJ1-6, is DVKVTQSSRYLVKRTGEKVFLECVQDMDHENMFWYRQDPGLGLRLIYFSYDVKMKEKGDIPEGYSVSREKKERFSLILESASTNQTSMYLCASRAWTGASNSPLHFGNGTRLTVT.

CDR3 in DNA: TGTGCCACCAGCAGAGATTTTACGGGTTTGAACACTGAAGCTTTCTTT. It encodes CATSRDFTGLNTEAFF. V gene TRBV15 combines with J gene TRBJ1-1; D gene ambiguous. Germline CDR1 and CDR2: LNHNV and YYDKDF (reference sequence). This CDR3 has 16 residues. The germline V and J ends were trimmed by 0 bases and 0 bases, with 11 bases remaining between them.

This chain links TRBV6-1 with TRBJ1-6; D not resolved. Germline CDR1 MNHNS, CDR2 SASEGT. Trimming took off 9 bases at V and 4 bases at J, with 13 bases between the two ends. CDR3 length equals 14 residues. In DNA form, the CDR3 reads TGTGCCAGTATCCGAAGCTCGTATAATTCACCCCTCCACTTT. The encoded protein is CASIRSSYNSPLHF.

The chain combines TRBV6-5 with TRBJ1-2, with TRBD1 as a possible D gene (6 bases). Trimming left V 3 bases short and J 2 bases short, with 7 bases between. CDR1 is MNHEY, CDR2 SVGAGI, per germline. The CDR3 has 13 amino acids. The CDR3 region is CASSYDRNYGYTF. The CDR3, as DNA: TGTGCCAGCAGTTATGACAGGAACTATGGCTACACCTTC.

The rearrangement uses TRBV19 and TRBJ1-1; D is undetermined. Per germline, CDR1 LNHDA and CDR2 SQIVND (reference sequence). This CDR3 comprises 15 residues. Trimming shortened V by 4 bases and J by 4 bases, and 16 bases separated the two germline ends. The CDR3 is CASSTGLGLGTEAFF. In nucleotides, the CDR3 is TGTGCCAGTAGTACGGGATTGGGATTGGGCACTGAAGCTTTCTTT.

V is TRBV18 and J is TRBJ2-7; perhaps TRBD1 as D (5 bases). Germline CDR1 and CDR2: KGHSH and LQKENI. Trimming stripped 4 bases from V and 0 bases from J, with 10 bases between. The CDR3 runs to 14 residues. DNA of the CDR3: TGTGCCAGCTCACATCCAGGGCGCTCCTACGAGCAGTACTTC. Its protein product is CASSHPGRSYEQYF. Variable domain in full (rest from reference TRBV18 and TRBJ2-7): NAGVMQNPRHLVRRRGQEARLRCSPMKGHSHVYWYRQLPEEGLKFMVYLQKENIIDESGMPKERFSAEFPKEGPSILRIQQVVRGDSAAYFCASSHPGRSYEQYFGPGTRLTVT.

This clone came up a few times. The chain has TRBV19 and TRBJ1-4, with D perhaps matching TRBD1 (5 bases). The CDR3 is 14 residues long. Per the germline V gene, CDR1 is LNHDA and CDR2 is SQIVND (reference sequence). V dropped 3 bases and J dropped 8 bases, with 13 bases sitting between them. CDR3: CASSMRQGGEKLFF. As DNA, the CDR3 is TGTGCCAGTAGTATGAGGCAGGGAGGAGAAAAACTGTTTTTT.

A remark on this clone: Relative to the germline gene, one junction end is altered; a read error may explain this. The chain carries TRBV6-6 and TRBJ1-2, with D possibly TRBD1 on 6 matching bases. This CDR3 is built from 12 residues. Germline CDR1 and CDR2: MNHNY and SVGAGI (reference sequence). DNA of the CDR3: TGTGCCAGCAGTTACTCAGGGGGAATCTTCGACTTC. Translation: CASSYSGGIFDF.

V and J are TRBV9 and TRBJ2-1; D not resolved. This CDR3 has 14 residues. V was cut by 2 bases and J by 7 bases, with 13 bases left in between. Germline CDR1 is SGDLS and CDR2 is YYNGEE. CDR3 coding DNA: TGTGCCAGCAGCGTGAGACCCCCCGTTAATGAGCAGTTCTTC. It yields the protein CASSVRPPVNEQFF.

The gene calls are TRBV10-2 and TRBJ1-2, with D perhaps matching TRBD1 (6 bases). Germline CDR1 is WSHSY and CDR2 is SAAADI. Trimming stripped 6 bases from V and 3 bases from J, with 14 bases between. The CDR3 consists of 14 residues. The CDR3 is CASSSGGPHYGYTF. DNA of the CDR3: TGCGCCAGCAGCAGTGGGGGGCCGCACTATGGCTACACCTTC.

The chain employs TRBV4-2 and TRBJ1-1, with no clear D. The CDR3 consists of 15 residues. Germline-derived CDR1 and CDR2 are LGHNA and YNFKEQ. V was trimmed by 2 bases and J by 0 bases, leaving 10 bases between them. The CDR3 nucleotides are TGTGCCAGCAGCCAAAACGGGAACATGAACACTGAAGCTTTCTTT. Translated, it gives CASSQNGNMNTEAFF.

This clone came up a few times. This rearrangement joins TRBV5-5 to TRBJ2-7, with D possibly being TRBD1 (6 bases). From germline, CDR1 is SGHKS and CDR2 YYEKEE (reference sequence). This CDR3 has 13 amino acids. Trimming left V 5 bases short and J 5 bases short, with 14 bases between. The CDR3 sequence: CASRDLRGDEQYF. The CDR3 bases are TGTGCCAGCAGGGATCTCAGGGGTGACGAGCAGTACTTC.

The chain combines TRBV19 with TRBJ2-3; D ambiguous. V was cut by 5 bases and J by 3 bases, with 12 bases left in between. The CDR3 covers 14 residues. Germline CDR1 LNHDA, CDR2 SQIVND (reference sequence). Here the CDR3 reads CASSPSGWTDTQYF. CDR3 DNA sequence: TGTGCCAGTAGTCCCTCCGGTTGGACAGATACGCAGTATTTT.

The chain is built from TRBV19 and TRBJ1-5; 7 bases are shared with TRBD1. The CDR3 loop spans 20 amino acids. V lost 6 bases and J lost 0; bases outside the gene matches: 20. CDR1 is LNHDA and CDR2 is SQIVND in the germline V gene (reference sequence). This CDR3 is CASSTGDRARYEGSNQPQHF. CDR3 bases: TGTGCCAGTAGCACCGGCGACAGGGCCCGCTATGAGGGTAGCAATCAGCCCCAGCATTTT.

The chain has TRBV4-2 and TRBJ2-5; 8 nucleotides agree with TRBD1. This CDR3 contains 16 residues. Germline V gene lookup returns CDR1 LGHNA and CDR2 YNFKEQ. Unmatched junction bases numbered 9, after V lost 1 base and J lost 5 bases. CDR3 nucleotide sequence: TGTGCCAGCAGCCAAGGGTTTCAGGGGGCTGAGGAGACCCAGTACTTC. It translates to CASSQGFQGAEETQYF.

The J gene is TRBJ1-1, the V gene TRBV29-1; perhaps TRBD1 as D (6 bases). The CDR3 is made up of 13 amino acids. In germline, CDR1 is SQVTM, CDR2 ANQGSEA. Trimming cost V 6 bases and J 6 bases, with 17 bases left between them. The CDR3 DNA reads TGCAGCGTCAATAGGGGGGGGTCGGCTGAAGCTTTCTTT. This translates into CSVNRGGSAEAFF.

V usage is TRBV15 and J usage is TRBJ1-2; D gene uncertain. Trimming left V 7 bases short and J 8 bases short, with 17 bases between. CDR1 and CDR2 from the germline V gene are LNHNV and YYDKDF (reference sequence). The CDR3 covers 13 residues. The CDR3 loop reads CATNKEKGLGYTF. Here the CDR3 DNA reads TGTGCCACCAATAAGGAGAAAGGGTTAGGCTACACCTTC.

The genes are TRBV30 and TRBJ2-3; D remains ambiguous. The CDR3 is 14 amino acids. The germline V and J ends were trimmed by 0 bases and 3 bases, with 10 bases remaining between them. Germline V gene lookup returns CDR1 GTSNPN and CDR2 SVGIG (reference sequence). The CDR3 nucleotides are TGTGCCTGGAGTGTACAGATCGCTACAGATACGCAGTATTTT. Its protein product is CAWSVQIATDTQYF.

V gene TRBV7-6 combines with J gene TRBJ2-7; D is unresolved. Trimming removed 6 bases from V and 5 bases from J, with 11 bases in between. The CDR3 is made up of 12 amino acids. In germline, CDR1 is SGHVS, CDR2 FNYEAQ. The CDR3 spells CASSSDGDEQYF. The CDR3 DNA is TGTGCCAGCAGTTCCGATGGGGACGAGCAGTACTTC.

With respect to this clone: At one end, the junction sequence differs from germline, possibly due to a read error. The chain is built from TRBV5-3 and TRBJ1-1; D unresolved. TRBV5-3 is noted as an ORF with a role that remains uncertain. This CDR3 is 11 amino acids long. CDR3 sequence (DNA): TGTGCCAGCAGCTGGGGCACTGAAGCTTTCTTT. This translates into CASSWGTEAFF.

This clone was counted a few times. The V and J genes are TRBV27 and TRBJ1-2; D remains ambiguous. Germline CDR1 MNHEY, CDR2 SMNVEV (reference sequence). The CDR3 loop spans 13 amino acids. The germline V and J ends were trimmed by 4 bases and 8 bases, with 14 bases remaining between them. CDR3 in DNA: TGTGCCAGCAGTTCTAGAGGGCCAGAGGGCTACACCTTC. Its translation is CASSSRGPEGYTF.

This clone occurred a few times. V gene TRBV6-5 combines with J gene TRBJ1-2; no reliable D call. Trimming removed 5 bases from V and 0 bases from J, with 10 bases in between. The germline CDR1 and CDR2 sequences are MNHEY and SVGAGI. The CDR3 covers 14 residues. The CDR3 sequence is CASSKRETNYGYTF. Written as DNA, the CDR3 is TGTGCCAGCAGTAAGAGGGAGACTAACTATGGCTACACCTTC.